This TCR beta chain is drawn from a study of vaccination effects on CD4 cells after COVID-19. CD4+ T cells were isolated after 10 days of culture. At days 3 and 7, half of the medium was exchanged for IL-2 medium. V dropped 3 bases and J dropped 2 bases, with 14 bases sitting between them. The CDR3 runs to 15 residues. CDR1 and CDR2 (germline): LNHDA, SQIVND (reference sequence). Generated by immunoSEQ multiplex PCR, the TCRdb table keeps only in-frame clones and is missing some. The repertoire holds 31,000 or so clones, about 71% seen once, with roughly 3.8% in the top ten. In regard to this clone: The antigen is unknown.

The source of this sequence is a human donor who received a COVID-19 vaccine. This chain joins TRBV19 and TRBJ2-7, with D maybe TRBD2 (7 bases). The sample was CD4+ T cells from PBMCs cultured without peptide, taken before COVID-19 vaccination. CDR3 bases: TGTGCCAGTAGTATTGGGGGGGCAGGGACCTACGAGCAGTACTTC. Amino acid sequence: CASSIGGAGTYEQYF.